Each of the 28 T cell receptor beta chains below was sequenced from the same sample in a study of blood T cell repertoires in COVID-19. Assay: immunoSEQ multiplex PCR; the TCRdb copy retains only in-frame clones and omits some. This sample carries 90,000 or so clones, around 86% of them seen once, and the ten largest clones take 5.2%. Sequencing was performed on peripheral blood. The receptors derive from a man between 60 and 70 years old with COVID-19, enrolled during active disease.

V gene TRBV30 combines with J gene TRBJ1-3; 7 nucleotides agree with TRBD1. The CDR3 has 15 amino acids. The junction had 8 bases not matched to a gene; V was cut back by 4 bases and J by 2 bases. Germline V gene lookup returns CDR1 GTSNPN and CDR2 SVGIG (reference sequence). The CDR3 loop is CAWTRGPTAGNTIYF. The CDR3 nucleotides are TGTGCCTGGACTAGGGGGCCTACGGCTGGAAACACCATATATTTT.

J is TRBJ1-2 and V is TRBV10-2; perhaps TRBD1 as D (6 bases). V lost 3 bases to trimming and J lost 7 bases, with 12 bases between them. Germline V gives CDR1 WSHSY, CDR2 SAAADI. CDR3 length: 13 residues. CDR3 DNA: TGCGCCAGCAGTGATCTAGGGGGTGGTGGCTACACCTTC. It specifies CASSDLGGGGYTF.

This CDR3 reads CASSTTSGTQETQYF. As DNA, the CDR3 is TGTGCCAGTAGTACGACTAGCGGGACACAAGAGACCCAGTACTTC. The chain joins TRBV19 to TRBJ2-5; 11 bases are a match to TRBD2. The trim removed 4 bases at V and 2 bases at J, leaving 3 bases unmatched. The CDR3 is made up of 15 amino acids. CDR1 and CDR2 from the germline V gene are LNHDA and SQIVND (reference sequence).

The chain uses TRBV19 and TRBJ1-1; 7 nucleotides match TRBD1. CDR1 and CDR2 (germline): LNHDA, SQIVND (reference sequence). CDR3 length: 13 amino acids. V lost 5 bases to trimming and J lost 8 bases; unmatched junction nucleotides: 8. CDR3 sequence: CASSRQGTSEAFF. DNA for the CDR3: TGTGCCAGTAGTCGACAGGGAACATCCGAAGCTTTCTTT.

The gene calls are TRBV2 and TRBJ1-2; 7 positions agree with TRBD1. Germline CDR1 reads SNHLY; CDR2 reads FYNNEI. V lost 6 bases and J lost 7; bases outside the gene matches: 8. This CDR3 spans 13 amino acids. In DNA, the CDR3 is TGTGCCAGCAGGGGAGAAGGGGGCGGTGGCTACACCTTC. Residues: CASRGEGGGGYTF.

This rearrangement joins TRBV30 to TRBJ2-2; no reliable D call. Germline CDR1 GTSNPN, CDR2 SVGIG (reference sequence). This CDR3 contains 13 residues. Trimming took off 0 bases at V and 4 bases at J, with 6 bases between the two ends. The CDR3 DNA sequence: TGTGCCTGGAGTGTACTTGGCACCGGGGAGCTGTTTTTT. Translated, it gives CAWSVLGTGELFF.

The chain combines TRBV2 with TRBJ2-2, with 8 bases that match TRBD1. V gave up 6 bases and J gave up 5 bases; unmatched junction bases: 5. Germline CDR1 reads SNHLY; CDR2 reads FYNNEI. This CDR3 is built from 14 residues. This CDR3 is CASRGQGGTGELFF. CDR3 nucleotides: TGTGCCAGCAGAGGACAGGGCGGAACCGGGGAGCTGTTTTTT.

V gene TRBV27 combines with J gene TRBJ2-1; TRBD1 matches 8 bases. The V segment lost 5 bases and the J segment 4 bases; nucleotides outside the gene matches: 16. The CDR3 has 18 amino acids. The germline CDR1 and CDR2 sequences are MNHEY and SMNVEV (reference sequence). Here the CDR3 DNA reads TGTGCCAGCAGTCCCCCACATTTCGCGGACAGGGAGTACAATGAGCAGTTCTTC. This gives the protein CASSPPHFADREYNEQFF.

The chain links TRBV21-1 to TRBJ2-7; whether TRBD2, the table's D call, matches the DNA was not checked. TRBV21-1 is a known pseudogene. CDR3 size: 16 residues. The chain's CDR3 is CASSKRLTSRSYEQYF. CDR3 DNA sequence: TGTGCCAGCAGCAAACGCTTGACTAGCAGATCCTACGAGCAGTACTTC.

The CDR3 here is CASSLRRSMNTEAFF. CDR3 coding DNA: TGTGCCAGCTCCCTGAGGAGGAGTATGAACACTGAAGCTTTCTTT. The rearrangement links TRBV5-4 to TRBJ1-1, with D hard to call. The CDR3 is 15 residues long. V lost 7 bases to trimming and J lost 0 bases, with 16 bases between them. CDR1 SGHNT and CDR2 YYREEE come from the germline V gene (reference sequence).

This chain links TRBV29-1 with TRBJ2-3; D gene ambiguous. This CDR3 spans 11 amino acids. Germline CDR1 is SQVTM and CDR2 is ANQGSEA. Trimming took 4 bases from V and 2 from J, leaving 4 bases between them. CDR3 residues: CSVGLTDTQYF. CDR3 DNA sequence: TGCAGCGTTGGACTCACAGATACGCAGTATTTT.

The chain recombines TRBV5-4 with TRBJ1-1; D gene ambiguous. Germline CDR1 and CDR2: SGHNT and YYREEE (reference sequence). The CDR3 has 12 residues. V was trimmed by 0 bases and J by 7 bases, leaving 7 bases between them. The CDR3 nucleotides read TGTGCCAGCAGCTTGGGTGACTATGAAGCTTTCTTT. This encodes CASSLGDYEAFF.

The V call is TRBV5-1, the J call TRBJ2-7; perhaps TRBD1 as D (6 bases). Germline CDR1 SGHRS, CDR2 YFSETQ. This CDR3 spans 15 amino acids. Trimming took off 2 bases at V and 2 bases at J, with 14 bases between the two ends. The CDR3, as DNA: TGCGCCAGCAGCTTAGACGGACAGAATACCTACGAGCAGTACTTC. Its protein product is CASSLDGQNTYEQYF.

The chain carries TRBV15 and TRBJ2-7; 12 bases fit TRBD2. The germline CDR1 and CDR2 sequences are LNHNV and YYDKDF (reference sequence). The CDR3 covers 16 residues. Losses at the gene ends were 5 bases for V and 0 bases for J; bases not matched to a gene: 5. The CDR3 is CATSGGLAGSSYEQYF. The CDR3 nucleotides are TGTGCCACCAGCGGGGGACTAGCGGGTAGCTCCTACGAGCAGTACTTC.

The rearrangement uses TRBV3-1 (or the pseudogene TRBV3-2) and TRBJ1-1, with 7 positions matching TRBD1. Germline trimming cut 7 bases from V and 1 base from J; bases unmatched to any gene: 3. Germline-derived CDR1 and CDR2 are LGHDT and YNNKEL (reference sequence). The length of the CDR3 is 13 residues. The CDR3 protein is CASTRTGNTEAFF. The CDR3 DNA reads TGTGCCAGCACACGGACAGGGAACACTGAAGCTTTCTTT.

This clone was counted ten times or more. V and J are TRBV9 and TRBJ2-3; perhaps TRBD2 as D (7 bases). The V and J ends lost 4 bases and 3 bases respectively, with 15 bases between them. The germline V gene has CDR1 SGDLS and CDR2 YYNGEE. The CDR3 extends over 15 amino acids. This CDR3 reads CASSTGRGGTDTQYF. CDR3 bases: TGTGCCAGCAGCACTGGCAGGGGAGGGACAGATACGCAGTATTTT. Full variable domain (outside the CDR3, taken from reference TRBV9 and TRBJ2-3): DSGVTQTPKHLITATGQRVTLRCSPRSGDLSVYWYQQSLDQGLQFLIQYYNGEERAKGNILERFSAQQFPDLHSELNLSSLELGDSALYFCASSTGRGGTDTQYFGPGTRLTVL.

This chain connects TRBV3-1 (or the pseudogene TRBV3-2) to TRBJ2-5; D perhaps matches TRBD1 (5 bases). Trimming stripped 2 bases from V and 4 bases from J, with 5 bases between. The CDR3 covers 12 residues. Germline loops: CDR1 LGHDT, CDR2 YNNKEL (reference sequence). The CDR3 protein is CASSQRGETQYF. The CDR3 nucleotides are TGTGCCAGCAGCCAAAGGGGAGAGACCCAGTACTTC.

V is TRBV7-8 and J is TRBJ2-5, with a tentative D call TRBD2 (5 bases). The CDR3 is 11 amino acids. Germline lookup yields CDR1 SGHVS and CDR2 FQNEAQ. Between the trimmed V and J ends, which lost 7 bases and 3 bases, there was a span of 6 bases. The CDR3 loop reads CASIGEETQYF. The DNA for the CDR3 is TGTGCCAGCATCGGGGAAGAGACCCAGTACTTC.

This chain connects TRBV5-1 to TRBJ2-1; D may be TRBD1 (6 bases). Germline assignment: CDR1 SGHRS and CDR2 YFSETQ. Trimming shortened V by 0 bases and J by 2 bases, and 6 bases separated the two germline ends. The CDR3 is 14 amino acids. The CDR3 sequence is CASSLGDTYNEQFF. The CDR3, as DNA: TGCGCCAGCAGCTTGGGGGACACCTACAATGAGCAGTTCTTC. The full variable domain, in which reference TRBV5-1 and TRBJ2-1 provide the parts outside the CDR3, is KAGVTQTPRYLIKTRGQQVTLSCSPISGHRSVSWYQQTPGQGLQFLFEYFSETQRNKGNFPGRFSGRQFSNSRSEMNVSTLELGDSALYLCASSLGDTYNEQFFGPGTRLTVL.

In DNA form, the CDR3 reads TGTGCCAGCTCACCAGAGGGCTTCTCCTATAATTCACCCCTCCACTTT. Amino acids: CASSPEGFSYNSPLHF. The chain has TRBV18 and TRBJ1-6; D ambiguous. The CDR3 sequence is 16 residues long. Germline loops: CDR1 KGHSH, CDR2 LQKENI. The ends were cut back, 2 bases at V and 0 bases at J, with 8 bases in the middle.

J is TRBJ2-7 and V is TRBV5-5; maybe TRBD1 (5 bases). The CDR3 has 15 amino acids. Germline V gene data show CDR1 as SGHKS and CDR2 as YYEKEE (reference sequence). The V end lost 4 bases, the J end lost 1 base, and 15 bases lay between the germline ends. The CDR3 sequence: CASSRSQGMSYEQYF. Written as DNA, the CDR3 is TGTGCCAGCAGCCGGTCCCAGGGAATGTCCTACGAGCAGTACTTC.

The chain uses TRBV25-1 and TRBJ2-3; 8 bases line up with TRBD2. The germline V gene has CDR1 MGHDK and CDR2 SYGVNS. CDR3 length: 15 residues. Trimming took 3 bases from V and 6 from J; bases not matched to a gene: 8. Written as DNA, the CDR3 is TGTGCCAGCAGTGATTTCCGCGGGGGGATGGATACGCAGTATTTT. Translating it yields CASSDFRGGMDTQYF.

This CDR3 reads CASSFEDYGYTF. The CDR3 DNA follows: TGTGCCAGCAGCTTTGAGGACTATGGCTACACCTTC. The chain carries TRBV7-2 and TRBJ1-2, with unresolved D. The CDR3 totals 12 residues. CDR1 and CDR2 (germline): SGHTA, FQGNSA. The ends were cut back, 3 bases at V and 3 bases at J, with 5 bases in the middle.

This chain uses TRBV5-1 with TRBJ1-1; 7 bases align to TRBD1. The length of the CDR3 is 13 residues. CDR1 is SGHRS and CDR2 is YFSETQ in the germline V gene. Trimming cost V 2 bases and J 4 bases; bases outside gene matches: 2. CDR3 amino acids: CASSLDRATEAFF. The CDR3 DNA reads TGCGCCAGCAGCTTAGACAGGGCCACTGAAGCTTTCTTT. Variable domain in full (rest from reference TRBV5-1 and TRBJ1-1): KAGVTQTPRYLIKTRGQQVTLSCSPISGHRSVSWYQQTPGQGLQFLFEYFSETQRNKGNFPGRFSGRQFSNSRSEMNVSTLELGDSALYLCASSLDRATEAFFGQGTRLTVV.

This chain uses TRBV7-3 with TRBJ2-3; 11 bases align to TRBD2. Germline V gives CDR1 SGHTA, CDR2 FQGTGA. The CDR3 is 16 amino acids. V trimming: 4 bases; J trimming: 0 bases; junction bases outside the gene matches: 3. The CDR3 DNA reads TGTGCCAGCAGCTCCTGGACTAGCGGGAGCACAGATACGCAGTATTTT. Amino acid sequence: CASSSWTSGSTDTQYF.

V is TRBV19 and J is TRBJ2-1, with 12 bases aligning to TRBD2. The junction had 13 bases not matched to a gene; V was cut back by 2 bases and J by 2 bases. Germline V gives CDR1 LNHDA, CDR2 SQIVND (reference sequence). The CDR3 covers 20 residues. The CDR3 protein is CASSILLELAGGIAYNEQFF. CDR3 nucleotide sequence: TGTGCCAGTAGTATACTTTTGGAGCTAGCGGGAGGGATCGCCTACAATGAGCAGTTCTTC.

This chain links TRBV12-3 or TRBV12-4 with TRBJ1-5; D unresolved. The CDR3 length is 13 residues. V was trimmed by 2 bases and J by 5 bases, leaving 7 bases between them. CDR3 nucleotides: TGTGCCAGCAGTTTATGGAGGGATCAGCCCCAGCATTTT. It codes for CASSLWRDQPQHF.

CDR3 in amino acids: CASSFFGASYEQYF. The CDR3 DNA sequence: TGTGCCAGCAGCTTTTTCGGAGCTTCTTATGAGCAGTACTTC. V is TRBV7-2 and J is TRBJ2-7; no firm D call. Germline lookup yields CDR1 SGHTA and CDR2 FQGNSA. Trimming took 3 bases from V and 7 from J, leaving 16 bases between them. CDR3 length: 14 amino acids.